This passage covers 14 T cell receptor beta chains from one sample sequenced in a study of T and B cells in COVID-19 patients. From blood, 250-500 ng of genomic DNA served as TRB template. TRB rearrangements were amplified by multiplex PCR with BIOMED2 TRB-A/B primers. One entry per CDR3 protein results from TCRdb running MiXCR on the multiplex PCR reads. The repertoire holds approximately 13,000 distinct CDR3 sequences, with 25% to 30% as singletons. Sequencing was carried out using blood. All receptors come from a human donor who had recovered from COVID-19.

The rearrangement joins TRBV5-1 to TRBJ1-2; 7 bases are a match to TRBD1. With V trimmed by 4 bases and J by 0 bases, 6 bases remained unmatched. Per germline, CDR1 SGHRS and CDR2 YFSETQ. The CDR3 is 15 residues long. CDR3 coding DNA: TGCGCCAGCAGCACGACAGGGCTCACTAACTATGGCTACACCTTC. Translating it yields CASSTTGLTNYGYTF.

V gene TRBV7-2 combines with J gene TRBJ2-7; 14 positions match TRBD2. Germline lookup yields CDR1 SGHTA and CDR2 FQGNSA. There are 17 residues in the CDR3. V lost 5 bases and J lost 4; bases outside the gene matches: 10. The CDR3 region is CASSPSHGTSGSYEQYF. CDR3 nucleotide sequence: TGTGCCAGCAGCCCCAGCCACGGGACTAGCGGGAGTTACGAGCAGTACTTC.

This sequence joins TRBV10-1 and TRBJ2-7; no reliable D call. Trimming shortened V by 4 bases and J by 3 bases, and 7 bases separated the two germline ends. The CDR3 totals 12 residues. Germline CDR1 and CDR2: WNHNN and SYGVQD (reference sequence). The CDR3 here is CASSGSHYEQYF. The DNA of the CDR3 is TGCGCCAGCAGTGGCAGCCACTACGAGCAGTACTTC.

This clonotype was detected ten times or more. The V call is TRBV6-6, the J call TRBJ2-7; 9 nucleotides agree with TRBD1. V shed 5 bases and J 2 bases; nucleotides not matched to a gene: 4. The CDR3 covers 14 residues. The germline V gene encodes CDR1 MNHNY and CDR2 SVGAGI (reference sequence). The CDR3 region is CASSDRQGAYEQYF. CDR3 bases: TGTGCCAGCAGTGACCGACAGGGGGCCTACGAGCAGTACTTC.

The chain links TRBV12-3 or TRBV12-4 to TRBJ1-5; D is unresolved. V was shortened by 3 bases and J by 1 base, with 13 bases between the two germline ends. The CDR3 sequence is 16 residues long. CDR3 sequence (DNA): TGTGCCAGCAGTTTCCGAAGTATTGGGAGCAATCAGCCCCAGCATTTT. It is translated as CASSFRSIGSNQPQHF.

The genes are TRBV25-1 and TRBJ2-2; D gene ambiguous. V was trimmed by 3 bases and J by 1 base, leaving 6 bases between them. This CDR3 has 14 residues. CDR1 and CDR2 (germline): MGHDK, SYGVNS. The CDR3 protein is CASSDRMNTGELFF. DNA of the CDR3: TGTGCCAGCAGTGACAGGATGAACACCGGGGAGCTGTTTTTT.

This clonotype was recorded many times. This chain joins TRBV27 and TRBJ2-7; D might be TRBD1 or TRBD2, each matching 5 bases. The ends were cut back, 2 bases at V and 0 bases at J, with 14 bases in the middle. Germline V gives CDR1 MNHEY, CDR2 SMNVEV (reference sequence). This CDR3 has 16 amino acids. The CDR3 sequence is CASSLISRAGSYEQYF. The CDR3 nucleotides are TGTGCCAGCAGTTTAATATCCAGGGCGGGCTCCTACGAGCAGTACTTC.

The chain couples TRBV27 to TRBJ2-5; 7 positions agree with TRBD2. This CDR3 comprises 16 residues. The J segment lost 4 bases and the V segment lost 2 bases, leaving 10 bases of the junction unmatched. Germline-derived CDR1 and CDR2 are MNHEY and SMNVEV (reference sequence). The CDR3 region is CASSLANAGARETQYF. The CDR3 DNA sequence: TGTGCCAGCAGTTTAGCGAACGCGGGAGCCCGAGAGACCCAGTACTTC.

In the case of this clonotype: One junction end does not reproduce the germline sequence, and a read error may be involved. The chain is built from TRBV7-3 and TRBJ2-1; the D is unclear. Germline CDR1 is SGHTA and CDR2 is FQGTGA. This CDR3 comprises 13 residues. The CDR3 nucleotides are TGTGCTAGCAGCCGCGCCTCTATGGATGAGCAGTTCTTC. Translating gives CASSRASMDEQFF. Looking up the rest from reference TRBV7-3 and TRBJ2-1 gives the full variable domain: GAGVSQTPSNKVTEKGKYVELRCDPISGHTALYWYRQSLGQGPEFLIYFQGTGAADDSGLPNDRFFAVRPEGSVSTLKIQRTERGDSAVYLCASSRASMDEQFFGPGTRLTVL.

This clonotype qualifies as medium-sized. The chain combines TRBV12-3 or TRBV12-4 with TRBJ2-7; D possibly corresponds to TRBD1 (6 bases). Trimming took off 3 bases at V and 3 bases at J, with 12 bases between the two ends. This CDR3 contains 14 residues. The DNA for the CDR3 is TGTGCCAGCAGTTTCCAGGACAGCAGCTACGAGCAGTACTTC. Translated, it gives CASSFQDSSYEQYF.

This clonotype is deemed medium-sized. V gene TRBV15 combines with J gene TRBJ2-3, with TRBD1 identical over 8 bases. Germline CDR1 is LNHNV and CDR2 is YYDKDF (reference sequence). CDR3 length equals 16 residues. With V trimmed by 4 bases and J by 2 bases, 8 bases remained unmatched. The CDR3 sequence is CATSTSGGIFTDTQYF. The CDR3 nucleotides are TGTGCCACCAGCACTTCAGGGGGCATTTTCACAGATACGCAGTATTTT.

This clonotype was recorded at least ten times. V gene TRBV15 combines with J gene TRBJ2-2; 10 nucleotides align to TRBD1. The CDR3 totals 18 residues. The ends lost 9 bases at V and 5 bases at J; junction bases unmatched: 18. Germline CDR1 and CDR2: LNHNV and YYDKDF (reference sequence). In DNA form, the CDR3 reads TGTGCCACAGAGGGTTGGGGAACAACGGGACAGGGGACCGGGGAGCTGTTTTTT. Translating it yields CATEGWGTTGQGTGELFF.

This clonotype appeared a few times. The rearrangement uses TRBV18 and TRBJ1-2; maybe TRBD1 (5 bases). V dropped 6 bases and J dropped 3 bases, with 17 bases sitting between them. Germline V gene lookup returns CDR1 KGHSH and CDR2 LQKENI. This CDR3 is 15 amino acids long. The CDR3 nucleotides read TGTGCCAGCTCCGCCCGGGGACTAGGTGACTATGGCTACACCTTC. It translates to CASSARGLGDYGYTF.

This clonotype was observed at least ten times. The chain employs TRBV7-2 and TRBJ2-3; 11 positions agree with TRBD2. Trimming at V came to 5 bases and at J to 2 bases, leaving 6 bases not matched to a gene. CDR3 length: 16 residues. CDR1 is SGHTA and CDR2 is FQGNSA in the germline V gene. This chain's CDR3 is CASSTGTSGITDTQYF. The CDR3 DNA is TGTGCCAGCAGCACCGGGACTAGCGGTATCACAGATACGCAGTATTTT.